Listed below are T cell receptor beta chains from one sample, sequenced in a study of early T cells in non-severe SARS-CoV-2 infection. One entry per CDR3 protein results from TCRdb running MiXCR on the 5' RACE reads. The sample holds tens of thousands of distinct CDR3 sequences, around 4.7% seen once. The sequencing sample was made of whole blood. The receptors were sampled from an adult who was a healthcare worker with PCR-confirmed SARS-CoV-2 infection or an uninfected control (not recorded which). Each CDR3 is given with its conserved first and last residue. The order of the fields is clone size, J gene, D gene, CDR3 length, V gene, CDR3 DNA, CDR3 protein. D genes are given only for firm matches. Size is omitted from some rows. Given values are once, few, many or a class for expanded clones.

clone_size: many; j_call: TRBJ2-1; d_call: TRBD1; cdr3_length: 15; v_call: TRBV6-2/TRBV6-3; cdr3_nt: TGTGCCAGCAGGGTTCAGGGGGCCACGTCCAATGAGCAGTTCTTC; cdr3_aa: CASRVQGATSNEQFF
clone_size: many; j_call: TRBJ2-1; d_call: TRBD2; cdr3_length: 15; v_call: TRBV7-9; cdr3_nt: TGTGCCAGCAGCAGGACTAGCGGGAGATACAATGAGCAGTTCTTC; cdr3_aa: CASSRTSGRYNEQFF
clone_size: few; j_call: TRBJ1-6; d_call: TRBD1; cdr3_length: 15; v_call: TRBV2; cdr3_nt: TGTGCCAGCAGTGAAGCTGGACAGGGAAATTCACCCCTCCACTTT; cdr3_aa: CASSEAGQGNSPLHF
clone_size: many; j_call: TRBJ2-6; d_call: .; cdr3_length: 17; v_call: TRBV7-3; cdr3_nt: TGTGCCAGCAGCGAAGGTTATCGGGGGCCTGGGGCCAACGTCCTGACTTTC; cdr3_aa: CASSEGYRGPGANVLTF
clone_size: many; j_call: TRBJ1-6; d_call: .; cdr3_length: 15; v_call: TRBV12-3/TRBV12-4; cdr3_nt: TGTGCCAGCAGTCCCGACAGAGACCTTAATTCACCCCTCCACTTT; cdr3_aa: CASSPDRDLNSPLHF
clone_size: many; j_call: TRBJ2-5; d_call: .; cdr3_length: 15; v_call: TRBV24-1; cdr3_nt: TGTGCCACCAGTGACGTCACAGATATCCAAGAGACCCAGTACTTC; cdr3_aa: CATSDVTDIQETQYF
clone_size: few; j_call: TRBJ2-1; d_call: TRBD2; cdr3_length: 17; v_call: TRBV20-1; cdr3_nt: TGCAGTGCTAAGCTTAGCGGGGGGTCTAGCTCCTACAATGAGCAGTTCTTC; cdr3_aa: CSAKLSGGSSSYNEQFF
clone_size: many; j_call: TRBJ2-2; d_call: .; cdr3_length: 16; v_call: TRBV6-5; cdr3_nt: TGTGCCAGCAGGCTTCGCAGCGGGCCGAACACCGGGGAGCTGTTTTTT; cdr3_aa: CASRLRSGPNTGELFF
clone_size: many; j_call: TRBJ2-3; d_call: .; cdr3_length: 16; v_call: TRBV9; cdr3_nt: TGTGCCAGCAGCGTAAGCTCGGTGACAGCTACAGATACGCAGTATTTT; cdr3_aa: CASSVSSVTATDTQYF
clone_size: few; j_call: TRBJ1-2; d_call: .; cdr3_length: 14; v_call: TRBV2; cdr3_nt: TGTGCCAGCCTCCGGGACCTAGAGGGCTATGGCTACACCTTC; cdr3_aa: CASLRDLEGYGYTF
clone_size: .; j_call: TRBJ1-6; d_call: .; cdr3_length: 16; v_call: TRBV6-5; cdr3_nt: TGTGCCAGCAACCCTGACGGAGGACTAAATAATTCACCCCTCCACTTT; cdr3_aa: CASNPDGGLNNSPLHF
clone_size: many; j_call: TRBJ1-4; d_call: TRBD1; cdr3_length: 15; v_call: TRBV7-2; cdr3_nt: TGTGCCAGCAGCATCGGGACAGGTCAGGCTGGAAAACTGTTTTTT; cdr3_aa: CASSIGTGQAGKLFF
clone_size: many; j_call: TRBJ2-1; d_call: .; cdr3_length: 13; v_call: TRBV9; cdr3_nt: TGTGCCAGCACCAAACCCGGACTGGATGAGCAGTTCTTC; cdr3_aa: CASTKPGLDEQFF
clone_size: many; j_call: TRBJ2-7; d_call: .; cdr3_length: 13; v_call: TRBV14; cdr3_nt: TGTGCCAGCAGCCACAGGGTAGGAGGAGAGCAGTACTTC; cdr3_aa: CASSHRVGGEQYF
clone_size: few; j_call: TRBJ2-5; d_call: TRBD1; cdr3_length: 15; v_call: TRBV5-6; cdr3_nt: TGTGCCAGCAGCCCCGGGACAGGGGGCGTAAAGACCCAGTACTTC; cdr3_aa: CASSPGTGGVKTQYF
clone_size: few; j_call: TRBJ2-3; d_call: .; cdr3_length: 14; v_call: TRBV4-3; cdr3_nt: TGCGCCAGCAGCCCCTTCGGCGGTAAAGATACGCAGTATTTT; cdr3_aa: CASSPFGGKDTQYF
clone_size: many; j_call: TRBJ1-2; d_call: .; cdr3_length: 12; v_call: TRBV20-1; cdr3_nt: TGCAGTGCTCAGCTGGTAGCAGGAGGCTACACCTTC; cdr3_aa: CSAQLVAGGYTF
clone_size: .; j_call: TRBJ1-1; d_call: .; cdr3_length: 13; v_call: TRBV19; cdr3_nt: TGTGCCAGTAGTGGGCAGGGTGCCGCGGAAGCTTTCTTT; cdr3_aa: CASSGQGAAEAFF
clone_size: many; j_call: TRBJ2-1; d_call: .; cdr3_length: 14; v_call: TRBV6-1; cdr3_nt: TGTGCCAGCAGGAGTGGCTTCAGCCCGAATGAGCAGTTCTTC; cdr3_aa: CASRSGFSPNEQFF
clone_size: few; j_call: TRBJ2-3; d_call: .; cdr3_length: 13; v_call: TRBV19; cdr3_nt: TGTGCCAGCCGACAGTTTATCACAGATACGCAGTATTTT; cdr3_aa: CASRQFITDTQYF
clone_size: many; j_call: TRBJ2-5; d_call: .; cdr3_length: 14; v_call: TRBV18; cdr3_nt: TGTGCCAGCTCACCAGCGAGTGGCCAAGAGACCCAGTACTTC; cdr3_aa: CASSPASGQETQYF
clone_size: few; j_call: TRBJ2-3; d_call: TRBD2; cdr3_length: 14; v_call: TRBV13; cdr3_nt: TGTGCCAGCAGCCGGGGGGAGCTTACAGATACGCAGTATTTT; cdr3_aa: CASSRGELTDTQYF
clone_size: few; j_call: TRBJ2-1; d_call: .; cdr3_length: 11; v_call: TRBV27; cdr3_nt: TGTGCCAGCAGGGAAGGACCTTTCTGGGTCTTC; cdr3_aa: CASREGPFWVF
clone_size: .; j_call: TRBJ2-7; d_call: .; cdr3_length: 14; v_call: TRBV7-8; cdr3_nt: TGTGCCAGCAGCTCCGACTCGCCTTCCTACGAGCAGTACTTC; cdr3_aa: CASSSDSPSYEQYF
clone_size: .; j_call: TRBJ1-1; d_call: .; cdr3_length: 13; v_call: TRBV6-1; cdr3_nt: TGTGCCAGCACCAAGGACCTTTCCACTGAAGCTTTCTTT; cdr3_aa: CASTKDLSTEAFF
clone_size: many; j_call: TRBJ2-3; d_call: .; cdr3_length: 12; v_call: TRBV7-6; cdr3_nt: TGTGCCAGCAGCCCGGACACAGATACGCAGTATTTT; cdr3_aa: CASSPDTDTQYF
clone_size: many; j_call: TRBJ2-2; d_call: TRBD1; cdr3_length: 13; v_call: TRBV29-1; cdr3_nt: TGCAGCCTCCGGACAGGGAACACCGGGGAGCTGTTTTTT; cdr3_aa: CSLRTGNTGELFF
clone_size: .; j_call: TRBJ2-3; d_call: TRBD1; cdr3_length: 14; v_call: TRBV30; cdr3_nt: TGTGCCTGGAGACCGGGACAGAGCACAGATACGCAGTATTTT; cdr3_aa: CAWRPGQSTDTQYF
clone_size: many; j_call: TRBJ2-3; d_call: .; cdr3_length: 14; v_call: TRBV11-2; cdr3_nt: TGTGCCAGCAGCTTAGTCGTGGGCGCAGATACGCAGTATTTT; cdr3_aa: CASSLVVGADTQYF
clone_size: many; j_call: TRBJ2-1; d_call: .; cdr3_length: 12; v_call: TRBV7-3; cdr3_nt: TGTGCCAGCAGCTCTCCAAACTCTGAGCAGTTCTTC; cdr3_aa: CASSSPNSEQFF
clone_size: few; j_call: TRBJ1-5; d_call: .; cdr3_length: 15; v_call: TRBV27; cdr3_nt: TGTGCCAGCAGTTTATCTCCGGGGCTACATCAGCCCCAGCATTTT; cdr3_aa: CASSLSPGLHQPQHF
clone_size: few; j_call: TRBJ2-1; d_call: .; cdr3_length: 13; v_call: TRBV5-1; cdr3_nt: TGCGCCAGCAGCTTGGCACTCGTAGATGAGCAGTTCTTC; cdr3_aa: CASSLALVDEQFF
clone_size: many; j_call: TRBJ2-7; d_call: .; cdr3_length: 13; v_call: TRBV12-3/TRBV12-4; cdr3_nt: TGTGCCAGCAGTTGGGACATTTCCTACGAGCAGTACTTC; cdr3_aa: CASSWDISYEQYF
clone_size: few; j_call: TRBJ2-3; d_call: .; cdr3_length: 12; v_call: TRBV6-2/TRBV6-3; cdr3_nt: TGTGCCAGCACCCAAGGCGCAGATACGCAGTATTTT; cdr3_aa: CASTQGADTQYF
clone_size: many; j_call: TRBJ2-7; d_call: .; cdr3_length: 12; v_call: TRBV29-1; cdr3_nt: TGCAGCGTTGTTATGGGGGTGGACGAGCAGTACTTC; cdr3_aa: CSVVMGVDEQYF
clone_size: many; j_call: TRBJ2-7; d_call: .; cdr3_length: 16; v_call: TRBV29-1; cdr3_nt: TGCAGCGTTGAAGCCCTAGGTGCCAAAAACACCTACGAGCAGTACTTC; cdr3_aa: CSVEALGAKNTYEQYF
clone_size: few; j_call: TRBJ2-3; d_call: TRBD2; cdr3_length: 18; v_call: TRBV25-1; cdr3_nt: TGTGCCAGCAGTGAATATAAACTAGCGGGGGGGCAAACAGATACGCAGTATTTT; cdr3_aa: CASSEYKLAGGQTDTQYF
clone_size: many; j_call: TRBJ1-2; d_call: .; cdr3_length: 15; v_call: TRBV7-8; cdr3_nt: TGTGCCAGCAGGTCGGTTACAGGCAAGAAGAGTGGCTACACCTTC; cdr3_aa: CASRSVTGKKSGYTF
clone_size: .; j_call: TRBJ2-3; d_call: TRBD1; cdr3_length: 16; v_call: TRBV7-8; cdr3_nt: TGTGCCAGCAGCTCTATCAGACAGGGTCGCACAGATACGCAGTATTTT; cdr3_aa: CASSSIRQGRTDTQYF
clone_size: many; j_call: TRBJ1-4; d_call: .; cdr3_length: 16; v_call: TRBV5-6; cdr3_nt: TGTGCCAGCAGCTCACCCAGTGGCAGAAATAATGAAAAACTGTTTTTT; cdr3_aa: CASSSPSGRNNEKLFF
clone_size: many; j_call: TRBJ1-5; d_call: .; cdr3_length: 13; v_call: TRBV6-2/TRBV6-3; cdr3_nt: TGTGCCAGCAGTTTGAACAGCAATCAGCCCCAGCATTTT; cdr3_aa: CASSLNSNQPQHF
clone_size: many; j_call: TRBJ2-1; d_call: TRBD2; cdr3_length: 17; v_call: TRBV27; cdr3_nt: TGTGCCAGCAGCCTATGGGGTTTTACTAGCGGGAACAATGAGCAGTTCTTC; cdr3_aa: CASSLWGFTSGNNEQFF
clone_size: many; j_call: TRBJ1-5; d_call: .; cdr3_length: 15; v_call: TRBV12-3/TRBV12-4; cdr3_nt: TGTGCCAGCAGTTCCCGACTGGCGGCAGATCAGCCCCAGCATTTT; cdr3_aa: CASSSRLAADQPQHF
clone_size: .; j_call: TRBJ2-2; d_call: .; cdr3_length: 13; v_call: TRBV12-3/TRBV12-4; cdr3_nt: TGTGCCAGCAGTTTGAGCGGGCCCGGGGAGCTGTTTTTT; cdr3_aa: CASSLSGPGELFF
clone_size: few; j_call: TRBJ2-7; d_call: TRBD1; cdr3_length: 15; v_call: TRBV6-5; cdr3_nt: TGTGCCAGCAGAGACAGGGCGCATTCGACCTACGAGCAGTACTTC; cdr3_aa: CASRDRAHSTYEQYF
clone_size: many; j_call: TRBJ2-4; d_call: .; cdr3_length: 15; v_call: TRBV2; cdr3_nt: TGTGCCAGCAGTGTGGAGTATCGGGCCAAAAACATTCAGTACTTC; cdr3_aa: CASSVEYRAKNIQYF
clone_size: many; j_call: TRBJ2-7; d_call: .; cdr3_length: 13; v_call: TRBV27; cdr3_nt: TGTGCCAGCAGTTTGGCGGGTCCCCACGAGCAGTACTTC; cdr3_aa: CASSLAGPHEQYF
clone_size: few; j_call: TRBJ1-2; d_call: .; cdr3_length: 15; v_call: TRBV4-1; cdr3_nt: TGCGCCAGCAGCCAAGATCGGAACAGGGATAACGGCTACACCTTC; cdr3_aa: CASSQDRNRDNGYTF
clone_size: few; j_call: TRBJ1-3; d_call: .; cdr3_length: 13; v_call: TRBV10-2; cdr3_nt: TGCGCCAGCAGTGAGTCGATCGAAAACACCATATATTTT; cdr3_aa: CASSESIENTIYF
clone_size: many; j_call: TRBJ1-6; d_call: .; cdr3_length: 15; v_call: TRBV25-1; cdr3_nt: TGTGCCAGCAGGGGCCCGGGGATCTATAATTCACCCCTCCACTTT; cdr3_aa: CASRGPGIYNSPLHF
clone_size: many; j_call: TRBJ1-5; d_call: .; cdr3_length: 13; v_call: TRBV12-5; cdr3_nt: TGTGCTAGTGGTTCTACGAGCAATCAGCCCCAGCATTTT; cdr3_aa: CASGSTSNQPQHF
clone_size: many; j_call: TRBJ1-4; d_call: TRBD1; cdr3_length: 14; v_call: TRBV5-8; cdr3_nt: TGTGCCAGCAGCCGGGACAGTAGTAATGAAAAACTGTTTTTT; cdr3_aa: CASSRDSSNEKLFF
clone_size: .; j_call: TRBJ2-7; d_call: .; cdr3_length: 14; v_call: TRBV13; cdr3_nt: TGTGCCAGCAGCGTCAGGACAGAAGACTACGAGCAGTACTTC; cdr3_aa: CASSVRTEDYEQYF
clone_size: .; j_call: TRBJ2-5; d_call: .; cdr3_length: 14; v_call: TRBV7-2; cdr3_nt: TGTGCCAGCAGCTTCGATCCACCCCTAGAGACCCAGTACTTC; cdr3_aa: CASSFDPPLETQYF
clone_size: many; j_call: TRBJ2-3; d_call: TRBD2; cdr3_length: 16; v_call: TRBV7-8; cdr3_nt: TGTGCCAGCAGTCTTATAGCGGGAGCGGAAACAGATACGCAGTATTTT; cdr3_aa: CASSLIAGAETDTQYF